What follows describes a single T cell receptor beta chain. This entry belongs to a study of T-cell reconstitution after alpha-beta-depleted transplantation in children. This sample's TCRbeta library carried unique molecular identifier barcodes. TCRdb called the PCR reads again in MiXCR, with one record for every CDR3 protein. The data hold nearly 550,000 distinct CDR3 sequences, with around 17% observed a single time. V dropped 4 bases and J dropped 2; count of bases not matched to a gene: 6. The CDR3 sequence is 15 residues long. Per germline, CDR1 LNHDA and CDR2 SQIVND (reference sequence). Sample: PBMCs from the stem cell graft donor, taken from the stem cell graft. This receptor was identified in a human donor who donated a stem cell graft to a child with acute lymphoblastic leukemia. The genes are TRBV19 and TRBJ2-7; TRBD1 agrees at 9 bases. The CDR3 DNA sequence: TGTGCCAGTAGTACCGGACAGGGGACTACCTACGAGCAGTACTTC. Its translation is CASSTGQGTTYEQYF. The whole variable domain, filled in from reference TRBV19 and TRBJ2-7, reads DGGITQSPKYLFRKEGQNVTLSCEQNLNHDAMYWYRQDPGQGLRLIYYSQIVNDFQKGDIAEGYSVSREKKESFPLTVTSAQKNPTAFYLCASSTGQGTTYEQYFGPGTRLTVT.